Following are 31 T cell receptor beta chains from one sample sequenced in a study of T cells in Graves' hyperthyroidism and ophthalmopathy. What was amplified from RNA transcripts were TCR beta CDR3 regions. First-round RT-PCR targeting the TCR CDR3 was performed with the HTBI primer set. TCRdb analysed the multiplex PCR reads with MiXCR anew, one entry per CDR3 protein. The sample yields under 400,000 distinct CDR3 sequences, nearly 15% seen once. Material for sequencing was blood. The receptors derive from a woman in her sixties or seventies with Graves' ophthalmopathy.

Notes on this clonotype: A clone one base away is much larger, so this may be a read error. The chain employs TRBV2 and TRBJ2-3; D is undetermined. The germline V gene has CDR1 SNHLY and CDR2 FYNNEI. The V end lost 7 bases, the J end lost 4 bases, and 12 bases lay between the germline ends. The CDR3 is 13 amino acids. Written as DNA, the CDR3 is TGTGCCAGCAACGGCGGTAGGGCAGATACGCAGTATTTT. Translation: CASNGGRADTQYF.

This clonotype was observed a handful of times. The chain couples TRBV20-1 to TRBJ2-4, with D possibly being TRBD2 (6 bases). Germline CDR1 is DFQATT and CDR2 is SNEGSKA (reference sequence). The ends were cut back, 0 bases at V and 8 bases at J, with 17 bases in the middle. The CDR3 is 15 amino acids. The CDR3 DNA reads TGCAGTGCTAGAGATGGTGTTCGGGAGAGGGACATTCAGTACTTC. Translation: CSARDGVRERDIQYF.

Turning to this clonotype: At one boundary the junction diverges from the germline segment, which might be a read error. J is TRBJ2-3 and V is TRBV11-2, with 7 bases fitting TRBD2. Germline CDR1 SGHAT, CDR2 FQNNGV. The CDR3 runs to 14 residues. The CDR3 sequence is CASSRIAGTDTQYF. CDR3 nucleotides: TGTGCCAGCAGCCGCATAGCGGGCACCGATACGCAGTATTTT.

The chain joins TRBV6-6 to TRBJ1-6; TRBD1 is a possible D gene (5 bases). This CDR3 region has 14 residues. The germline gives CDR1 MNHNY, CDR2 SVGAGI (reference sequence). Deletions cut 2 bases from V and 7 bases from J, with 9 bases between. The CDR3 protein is CASSYSRVNSPLHF. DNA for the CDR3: TGTGCCAGCAGTTACAGCAGGGTGAATTCACCCCTCCACTTT.

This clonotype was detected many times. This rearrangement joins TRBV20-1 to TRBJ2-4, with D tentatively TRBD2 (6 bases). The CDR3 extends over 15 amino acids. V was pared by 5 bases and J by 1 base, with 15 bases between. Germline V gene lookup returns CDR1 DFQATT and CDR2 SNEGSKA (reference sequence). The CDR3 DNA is TGCAGTGCTCGGCGGGCCGGGAGCGCCAAAAACATTCAGTACTTC. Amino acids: CSARRAGSAKNIQYF.

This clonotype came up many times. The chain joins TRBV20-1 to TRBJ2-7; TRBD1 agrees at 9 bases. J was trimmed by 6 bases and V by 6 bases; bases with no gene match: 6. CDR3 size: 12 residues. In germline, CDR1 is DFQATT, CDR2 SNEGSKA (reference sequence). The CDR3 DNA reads TGCAGTGCCACGGACAGGGGAAGCGAGCAGTACTTC. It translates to CSATDRGSEQYF.

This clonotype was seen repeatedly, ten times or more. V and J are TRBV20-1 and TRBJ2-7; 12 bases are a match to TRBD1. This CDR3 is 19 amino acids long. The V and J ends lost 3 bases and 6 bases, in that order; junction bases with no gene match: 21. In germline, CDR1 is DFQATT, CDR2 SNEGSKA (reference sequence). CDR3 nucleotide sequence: TGCAGTGCTAGGCCCCCGGGACAGGGGGCTCTACGTGAACTTTCCGAGCAGTACTTC. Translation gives CSARPPGQGALRELSEQYF.

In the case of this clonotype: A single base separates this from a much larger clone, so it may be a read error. CDR3: CASSERRNYGYTF. The CDR3 coding sequence is TGTGCCAGCAGTGAAAGGAGAAACTATGGCTACACCTTC. V is TRBV2 and J is TRBJ1-2; D is unclear. Germline CDR1 SNHLY, CDR2 FYNNEI. This CDR3 comprises 13 residues. V was pared by 2 bases and J by 2 bases, with 6 bases between.

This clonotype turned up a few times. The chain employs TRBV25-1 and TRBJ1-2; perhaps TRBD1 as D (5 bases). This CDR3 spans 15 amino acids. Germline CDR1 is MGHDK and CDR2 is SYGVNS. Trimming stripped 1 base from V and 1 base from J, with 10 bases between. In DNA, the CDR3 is TGTGCCAGCAGTGAATCCCGGACATTTAACTATGGCTACACCTTC. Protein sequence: CASSESRTFNYGYTF.

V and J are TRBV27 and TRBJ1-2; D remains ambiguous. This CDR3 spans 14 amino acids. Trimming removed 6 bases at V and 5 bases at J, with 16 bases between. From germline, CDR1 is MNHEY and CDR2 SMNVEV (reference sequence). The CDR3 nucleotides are TGTGCCAGCAGCCGCGACGGCGTTTTATATGGCTACACCTTC. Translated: CASSRDGVLYGYTF.

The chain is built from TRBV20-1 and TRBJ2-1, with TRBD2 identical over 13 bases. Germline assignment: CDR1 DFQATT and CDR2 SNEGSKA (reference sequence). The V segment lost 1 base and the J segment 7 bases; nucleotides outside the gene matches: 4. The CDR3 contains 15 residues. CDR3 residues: CSARGTSGGGNEQFF. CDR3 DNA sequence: TGCAGTGCTAGAGGAACTAGCGGGGGGGGGAATGAGCAGTTCTTC.

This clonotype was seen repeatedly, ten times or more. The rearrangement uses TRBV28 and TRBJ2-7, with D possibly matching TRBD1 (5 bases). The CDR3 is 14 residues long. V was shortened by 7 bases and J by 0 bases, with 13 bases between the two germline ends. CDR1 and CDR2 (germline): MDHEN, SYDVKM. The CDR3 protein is CASTPGFNSYEQYF. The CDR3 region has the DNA TGTGCCAGCACCCCAGGGTTCAACTCCTACGAGCAGTACTTC. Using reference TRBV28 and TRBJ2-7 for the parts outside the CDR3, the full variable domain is DVKVTQSSRYLVKRTGEKVFLECVQDMDHENMFWYRQDPGLGLRLIYFSYDVKMKEKGDIPEGYSVSREKKERFSLILESASTNQTSMYLCASTPGFNSYEQYFGPGTRLTVT.

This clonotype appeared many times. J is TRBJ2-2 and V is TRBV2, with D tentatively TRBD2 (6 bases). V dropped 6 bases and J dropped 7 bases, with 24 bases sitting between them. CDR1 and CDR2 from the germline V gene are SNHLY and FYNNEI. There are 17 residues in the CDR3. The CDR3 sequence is CASRPRPGLSNGGELFF. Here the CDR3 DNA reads TGTGCCAGCAGGCCCCGTCCGGGACTCAGCAATGGCGGGGAGCTGTTTTTT.

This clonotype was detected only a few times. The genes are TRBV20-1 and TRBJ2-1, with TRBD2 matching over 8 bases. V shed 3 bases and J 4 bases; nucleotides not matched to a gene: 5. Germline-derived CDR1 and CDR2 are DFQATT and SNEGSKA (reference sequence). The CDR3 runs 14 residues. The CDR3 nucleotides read TGCAGTGCTAGCTCGGCTAGCGGGTACAATGAGCAGTTCTTC. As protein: CSASSASGYNEQFF.

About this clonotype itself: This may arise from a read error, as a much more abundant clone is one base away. The CDR3 loop reads CAGSQDGLAVLSYEQYF. The CDR3, as DNA: TGTGCCGGCAGCCAGGACGGACTAGCGGTCCTCTCCTACGAGCAGTACTTC. This chain connects TRBV3-1 to TRBJ2-7, with 10 positions matching TRBD2. The CDR3 runs 17 residues. Germline CDR1 is LGHDT and CDR2 is YNNKEL (reference sequence).

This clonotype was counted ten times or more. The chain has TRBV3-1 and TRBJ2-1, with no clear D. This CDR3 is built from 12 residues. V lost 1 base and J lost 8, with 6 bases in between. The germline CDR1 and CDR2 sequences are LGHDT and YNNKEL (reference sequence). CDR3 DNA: TGTGCCAGCAGCCAAGTCCCGCATGAGCAGTTCTTC. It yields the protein CASSQVPHEQFF.

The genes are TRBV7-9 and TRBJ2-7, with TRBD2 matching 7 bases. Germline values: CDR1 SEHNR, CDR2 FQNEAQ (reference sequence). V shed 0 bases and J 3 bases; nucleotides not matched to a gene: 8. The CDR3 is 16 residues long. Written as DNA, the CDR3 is TGTGCCAGCAGCTTAGCAGGACAACAGCGGGACTACGAGCAGTACTTC. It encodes CASSLAGQQRDYEQYF.

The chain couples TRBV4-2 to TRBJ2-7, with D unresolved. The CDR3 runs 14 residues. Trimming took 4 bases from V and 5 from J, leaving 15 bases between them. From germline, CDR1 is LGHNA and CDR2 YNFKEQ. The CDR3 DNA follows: TGTGCCAGCAGCCCCTCGAGGCTCCGCCACGAGCAGTACTTC. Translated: CASSPSRLRHEQYF.

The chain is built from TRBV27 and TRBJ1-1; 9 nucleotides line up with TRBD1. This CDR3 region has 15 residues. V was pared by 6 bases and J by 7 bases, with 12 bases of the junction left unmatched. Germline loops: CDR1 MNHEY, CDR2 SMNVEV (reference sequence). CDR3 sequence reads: CASSGTGWWNREAFF. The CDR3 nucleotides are TGTGCCAGCAGCGGGACAGGGTGGTGGAATCGTGAAGCTTTCTTT.

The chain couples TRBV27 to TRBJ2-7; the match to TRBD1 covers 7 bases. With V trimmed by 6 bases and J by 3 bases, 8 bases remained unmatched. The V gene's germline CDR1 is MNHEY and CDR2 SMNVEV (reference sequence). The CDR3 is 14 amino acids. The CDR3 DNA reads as TGTGCCAGCAGCAAACAGGGGTTTGTCTACGAGCAGTACTTC. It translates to CASSKQGFVYEQYF.

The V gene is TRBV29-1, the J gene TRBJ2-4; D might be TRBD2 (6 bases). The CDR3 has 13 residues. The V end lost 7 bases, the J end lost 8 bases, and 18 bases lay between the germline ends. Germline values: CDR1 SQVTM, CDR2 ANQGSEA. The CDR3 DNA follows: TGCAGCGGGCTATGGGGATCGGGGGACATTCAGTACTTC. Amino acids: CSGLWGSGDIQYF. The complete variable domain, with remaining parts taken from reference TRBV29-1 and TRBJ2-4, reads SAVISQKPSRDICQRGTSLTIQCQVDSQVTMMFWYRQQPGQSLTLIATANQGSEATYESGFVIDKFPISRPNLTFSTLTVSNMSPEDSSIYLCSGLWGSGDIQYFGAGTRLSVL.

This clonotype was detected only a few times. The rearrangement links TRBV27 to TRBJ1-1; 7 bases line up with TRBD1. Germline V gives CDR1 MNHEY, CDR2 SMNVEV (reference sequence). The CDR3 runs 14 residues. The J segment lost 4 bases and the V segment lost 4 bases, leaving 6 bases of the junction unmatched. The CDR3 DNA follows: TGTGCCAGCAGTTCCCCCGACAGGGTCACTGAAGCTTTCTTT. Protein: CASSSPDRVTEAFF.

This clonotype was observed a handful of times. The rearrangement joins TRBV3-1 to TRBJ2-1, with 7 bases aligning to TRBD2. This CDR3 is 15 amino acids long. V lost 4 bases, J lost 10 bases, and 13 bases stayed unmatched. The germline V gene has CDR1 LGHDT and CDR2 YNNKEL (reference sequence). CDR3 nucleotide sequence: TGTGCCAGCAGCCTCCAACAGCGGGATCCCGGGGAGCAGTTCTTC. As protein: CASSLQQRDPGEQFF.

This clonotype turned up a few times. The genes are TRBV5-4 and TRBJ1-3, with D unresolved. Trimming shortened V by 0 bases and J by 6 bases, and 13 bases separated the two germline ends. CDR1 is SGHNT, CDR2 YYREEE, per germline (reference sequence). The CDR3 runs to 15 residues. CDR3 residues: CASSLATELPNTIYF. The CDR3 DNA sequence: TGTGCCAGCAGCTTGGCAACAGAACTTCCAAACACCATATATTTT. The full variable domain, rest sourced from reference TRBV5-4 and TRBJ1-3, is ETGVTQSPTHLIKTRGQQVTLRCSSQSGHNTVSWYQQALGQGPQFIFQYYREEENGRGNFPPRFSGLQFPNYSSELNVNALELDDSALYLCASSLATELPNTIYFGEGSWLTVV.

CDR3 in amino acids: CASNSGRRNIQYF. CDR3 nucleotides: TGTGCCAGCAACAGCGGGAGGAGGAACATTCAGTACTTC. The chain couples TRBV28 to TRBJ2-4, with 9 bases identical to TRBD2. This CDR3 comprises 13 residues. V shed 7 bases and J 7 bases; nucleotides not matched to a gene: 5. CDR1 MDHEN and CDR2 SYDVKM come from the germline V gene.

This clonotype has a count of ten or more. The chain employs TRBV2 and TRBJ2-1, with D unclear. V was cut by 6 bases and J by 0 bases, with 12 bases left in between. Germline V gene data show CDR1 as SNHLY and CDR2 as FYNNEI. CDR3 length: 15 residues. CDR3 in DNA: TGTGCCAGCAGGGATCGGTTGAGCTCCTACAATGAGCAGTTCTTC. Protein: CASRDRLSSYNEQFF. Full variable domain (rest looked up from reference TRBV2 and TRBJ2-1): EPEVTQTPSHQVTQMGQEVILRCVPISNHLYFYWYRQILGQKVEFLVSFYNNEISEKSEIFDDQFSVERPDGSNFTLKIRSTKLEDSAMYFCASRDRLSSYNEQFFGPGTRLTVL.

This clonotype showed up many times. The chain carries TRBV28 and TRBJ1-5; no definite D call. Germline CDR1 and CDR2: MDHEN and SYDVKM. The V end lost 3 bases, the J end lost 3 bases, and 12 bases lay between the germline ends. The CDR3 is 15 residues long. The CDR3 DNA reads TGTGCCAGCAGTTTTCGTCGCGGGGTCAATCAGCCCCAGCATTTT. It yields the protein CASSFRRGVNQPQHF. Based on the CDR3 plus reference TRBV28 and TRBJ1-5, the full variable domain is DVKVTQSSRYLVKRTGEKVFLECVQDMDHENMFWYRQDPGLGLRLIYFSYDVKMKEKGDIPEGYSVSREKKERFSLILESASTNQTSMYLCASSFRRGVNQPQHFGDGTRLSIL.

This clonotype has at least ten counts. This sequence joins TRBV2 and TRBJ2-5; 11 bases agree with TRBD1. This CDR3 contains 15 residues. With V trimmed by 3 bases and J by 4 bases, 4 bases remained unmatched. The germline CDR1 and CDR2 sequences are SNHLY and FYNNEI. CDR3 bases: TGTGCCAGCAGTGACCATGGGACAGGGGGAGAGACCCAGTACTTC. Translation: CASSDHGTGGETQYF.

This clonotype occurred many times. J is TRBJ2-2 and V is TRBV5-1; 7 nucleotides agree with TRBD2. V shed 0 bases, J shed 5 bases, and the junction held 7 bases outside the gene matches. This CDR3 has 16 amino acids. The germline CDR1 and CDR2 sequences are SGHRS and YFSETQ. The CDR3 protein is CASSLGPGTTTGELFF. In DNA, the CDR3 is TGCGCCAGCAGCTTGGGTCCAGGGACTACGACCGGGGAGCTGTTTTTT. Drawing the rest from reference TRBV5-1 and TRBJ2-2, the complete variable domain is KAGVTQTPRYLIKTRGQQVTLSCSPISGHRSVSWYQQTPGQGLQFLFEYFSETQRNKGNFPGRFSGRQFSNSRSEMNVSTLELGDSALYLCASSLGPGTTTGELFFGEGSRLTVL.

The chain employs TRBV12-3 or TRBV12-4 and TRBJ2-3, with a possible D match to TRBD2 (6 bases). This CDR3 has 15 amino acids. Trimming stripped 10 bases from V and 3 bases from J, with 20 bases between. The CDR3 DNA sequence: TGTGCCACCACCGGGGCTAGCGAGAGGACAGATACGCAGTATTTT. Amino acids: CATTGASERTDTQYF.

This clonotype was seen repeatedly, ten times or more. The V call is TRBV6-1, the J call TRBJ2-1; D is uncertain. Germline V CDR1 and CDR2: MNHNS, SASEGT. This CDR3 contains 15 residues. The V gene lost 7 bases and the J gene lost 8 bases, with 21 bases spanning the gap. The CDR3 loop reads CASTLAPDMGYEQFF. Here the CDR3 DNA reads TGTGCCAGCACCTTGGCCCCCGACATGGGATATGAGCAGTTCTTC.